The subject of this entry is one T cell receptor beta chain. The sample is drawn from a study of blood T cell repertoires in COVID-19. Study-wide background: Nucleic acid was either cDNA or gDNA, and it came from T cells, B-cell-depleted T cells, or PBMCs.

Across fewer than 25 US areas, participants ranged in age from roughly 18 to 95 years. Participants were placed into cohorts based on the clinical history they reported. Trimming took 2 bases from V and 3 from J; bases not matched to a gene: 4. Germline CDR1 is MNHEY and CDR2 is SVGAGI. This CDR3 region has 15 residues. Authors' methods: Estimated nucleated cell counts came from reference gene primer amplification. TCRdb's table, derived via immunoSEQ multiplex PCR, lists solely in-frame clones and lacks some. V, J and clone size reflect that table, while D and trimming were determined from the DNA. The sample contains just over 300,000 clones, around 91% of which appear only once.

The specimen sequenced was PBMCs or T cells enriched from blood (not recorded which). This TCR was recovered from a woman aged 40 to 50 who had recovered from COVID-19. The chain is built from TRBV6-5 and TRBJ2-7, with 10 positions matching TRBD1. The CDR3 bases are TGTGCCAGCAGTTACGGGGGACAGGGGCTCTACGAGCAGTACTTC. Its protein product is CASSYGGQGLYEQYF.